Below, 29 T cell receptor beta chains from the same sample are listed, as sequenced in a study of cytomegalovirus exposure and HLA in healthy donors. It was with 60 Vbeta and 13 Jbeta primers that the PCR ran. TCRdb's copy holds only in-frame clones and misses some; the assay was immunoSEQ multiplex PCR. The table includes 150,000 or so clones, roughly 77% detected once. Sequenced material: PBMCs. The receptor set was obtained from a man aged 18 to 35 in good health and CMV-seropositive.

This clone was counted at least ten times. The chain carries TRBV28 and TRBJ1-5; D perhaps matches TRBD1 (6 bases). V lost 7 bases and J 0 bases, leaving 16 bases between the germline ends. Germline assignment: CDR1 MDHEN and CDR2 SYDVKM. The CDR3 covers 16 residues. The CDR3 DNA reads as TGTGCCAGCACTCCCCGGACAGCGTATAGCAATCAGCCCCAGCATTTT. Its protein product is CASTPRTAYSNQPQHF.

The chain recombines TRBV5-6 with TRBJ1-1, with 9 bases fitting TRBD1. Germline CDR1 reads SGHDT; CDR2 reads YYEEEE. Losses at the gene ends were 3 bases for V and 1 base for J; bases not matched to a gene: 13. CDR3 length: 18 amino acids. This chain's CDR3 is CASSSTVGQGLRNTEAFF. The CDR3 DNA reads TGTGCCAGCAGCTCTACGGTAGGACAGGGGTTGAGGAACACTGAAGCTTTCTTT.

V and J are TRBV7-7 and TRBJ2-1; D not resolved. Germline CDR1 reads SSHAT; CDR2 reads FNYEAQ (reference sequence). Trimming pared 2 bases from V and 3 bases from J, leaving 5 bases between. CDR3 size: 13 residues. The CDR3 loop reads CASSLSLYNEQFF. As DNA, the CDR3 is TGTGCCAGCAGCTTATCACTCTACAATGAGCAGTTCTTC.

This clone has only a few counts. The chain employs TRBV7-9 and TRBJ2-7; no clear D. CDR1 is SEHNR and CDR2 is FQNEAQ in the germline V gene (reference sequence). The CDR3 contains 11 residues. Trimming pared 1 base from V and 6 bases from J, leaving 4 bases between. In DNA form, the CDR3 reads TGTGCCAGCAGCTTAGTCGGCGAGCAGTACTTC. Amino acids: CASSLVGEQYF.

The J gene is TRBJ1-5, the V gene TRBV7-6, with TRBD1 matching over 10 bases. Trimming cost V 5 bases and J 9 bases; bases outside gene matches: 7. CDR1 and CDR2 (germline): SGHVS, FNYEAQ. The CDR3 runs 14 residues. This chain's CDR3 is CASSLGQGEGPQHF. CDR3 sequence (DNA): TGTGCCAGCAGCCTTGGACAGGGGGAAGGGCCCCAGCATTTT.

J is TRBJ2-3 and V is TRBV28, with 9 bases lining up with TRBD2. The CDR3 contains 16 residues. CDR1 and CDR2 from the germline V gene are MDHEN and SYDVKM. V trimming: 6 bases; J trimming: 4 bases; junction bases outside the gene matches: 11. CDR3 in amino acids: CASSLVSAGGPDTQYF. CDR3 sequence (DNA): TGTGCCAGCAGCTTGGTTAGCGCGGGGGGGCCAGATACGCAGTATTTT.

The CDR3 reads CASRGGTGPYEQYF. Here the CDR3 DNA reads TGTGCCAGCAGGGGGGGGACGGGGCCCTACGAGCAGTACTTC. The chain employs TRBV6-5 and TRBJ2-7, with 7 bases aligning to TRBD2. Trimming removed 6 bases from V and 2 bases from J; junction bases left unmatched: 7. The CDR3 totals 14 residues. CDR1 and CDR2 from the germline V gene are MNHEY and SVGAGI.

V gene TRBV6-4 combines with J gene TRBJ2-1; D ambiguous. V was trimmed by 0 bases and J by 7 bases, leaving 7 bases between them. Looked up from germline, CDR1 is MRHNA and CDR2 is SNTAGT. This CDR3 contains 13 residues. CDR3 sequence: CASSDSSENEQFF. CDR3 coding DNA: TGTGCCAGCAGTGACTCGAGTGAGAATGAGCAGTTCTTC.

V usage is TRBV4-1 and J usage is TRBJ2-5; D is ambiguous. V lost 0 bases and J 3 bases, leaving 8 bases between the germline ends. CDR3 length: 14 residues. CDR1 and CDR2 (germline): MGHRA, YSYEKL. Here the CDR3 DNA reads TGCGCCAGCAGCCAAGATCTAGAAAAAGAGACCCAGTACTTC. Encoded protein: CASSQDLEKETQYF.

J is TRBJ2-5 and V is TRBV19, with TRBD2 matching 13 bases. CDR3 length: 15 amino acids. Losses at the gene ends were 4 bases for V and 5 bases for J; bases not matched to a gene: 4. The germline V gene has CDR1 LNHDA and CDR2 SQIVND (reference sequence). Here the CDR3 DNA reads TGTGCCAGTAGTACTACTAGCGGGAGGGGGGAGACCCAGTACTTC. This encodes CASSTTSGRGETQYF.

The gene calls are TRBV27 and TRBJ2-3; 8 bases are a match to TRBD2. The CDR3 is made up of 18 amino acids. V lost 7 bases to trimming and J lost 4 bases; unmatched junction nucleotides: 19. Germline lookup yields CDR1 MNHEY and CDR2 SMNVEV (reference sequence). The CDR3 reads CASTPLGERELGADTQYF. CDR3 nucleotides: TGTGCCAGCACCCCGCTTGGGGAGCGGGAGTTAGGGGCAGATACGCAGTATTTT.

The V gene is TRBV5-1, the J gene TRBJ1-6; 7 positions agree with TRBD1. The CDR3 covers 15 residues. Germline CDR1 and CDR2: SGHRS and YFSETQ. Trimming removed 5 bases from V and 10 bases from J; junction bases left unmatched: 12. The CDR3 coding sequence is TGCGCCAGCAGACCGGCAGGGGGATTGGGCTCACCCCTCCACTTT. Translation gives CASRPAGGLGSPLHF.

The chain combines TRBV30 with TRBJ2-3; 11 bases match TRBD2. The junction had 14 bases not matched to a gene; V was cut back by 1 base and J by 5 bases. This CDR3 has 18 residues. From germline, CDR1 is GTSNPN and CDR2 SVGIG (reference sequence). The CDR3 bases are TGTGCCTGGAGTGCGACGGGACTAGCGGTGTATCCGGGAGATACGCAGTATTTT. It specifies CAWSATGLAVYPGDTQYF.

The J gene is TRBJ2-7, the V gene TRBV7-6; no reliable D call. CDR3 length: 15 residues. Germline values: CDR1 SGHVS, CDR2 FNYEAQ. V lost 5 bases and J lost 2, with 16 bases in between. Here the CDR3 reads CASSPEQARPYEQYF. In DNA, the CDR3 is TGTGCCAGCAGCCCAGAGCAGGCTCGTCCCTACGAGCAGTACTTC.

This chain connects TRBV14 to TRBJ1-1; weak D call: TRBD1 (6 bases). The V end lost 4 bases, the J end lost 1 base, and 13 bases lay between the germline ends. The CDR3 is made up of 15 amino acids. Germline CDR1 is SGHDN and CDR2 is FVKESK. The CDR3 protein is CASSRGHRANTEAFF. CDR3 sequence (DNA): TGTGCCAGCAGCCGCGGGCACAGGGCGAACACTGAAGCTTTCTTT.

This rearrangement joins TRBV11-2 to TRBJ1-3, with D uncertain. The CDR3 contains 15 residues. With 1 base removed from V and 0 bases from J, the gap between germline ends came to 7 bases. Germline V lookup: CDR1 SGHAT, CDR2 FQNNGV. The CDR3 loop reads CASSLAGYSGNTIYF. The CDR3 DNA reads TGTGCCAGCAGCTTAGCCGGTTACTCTGGAAACACCATATATTTT.

J is TRBJ1-2 and V is TRBV5-8; 7 bases line up with TRBD1. This CDR3 has 16 amino acids. The germline V gene has CDR1 SGHTS and CDR2 YDEGEE. V trimming: 4 bases; J trimming: 8 bases; junction bases outside the gene matches: 17. The CDR3 DNA follows: TGTGCCAGCAGCCCCGTAACCGGGTACTCAGGGGGAGGCTACACCTTC. Amino acid sequence: CASSPVTGYSGGGYTF. Full variable domain (outside the CDR3, taken from reference TRBV5-8 and TRBJ1-2): EAGVTQSPTHLIKTRGQQATLRCSPISGHTSVYWYQQALGLGLQFLLWYDEGEERNRGNFPPRFSGRQFPNYSSELNVNALELEDSALYLCASSPVTGYSGGGYTFGSGTRLTVV.

V and J are TRBV2 and TRBJ1-5; the match to TRBD1 covers 10 bases. The V gene end was trimmed by 6 bases and the J gene end by 5 bases; junction bases not matched to a gene: 1. The CDR3 has 13 residues. Per germline, CDR1 SNHLY and CDR2 FYNNEI. CDR3 region: CASSGTGDQPQHF. CDR3 nucleotides: TGTGCCAGCAGCGGGACAGGGGATCAGCCCCAGCATTTT.

The chain recombines TRBV7-9 with TRBJ2-1, with D hard to call. The germline V and J ends were trimmed by 4 bases and 3 bases, with 13 bases remaining between them. The length of the CDR3 is 15 residues. Germline CDR1 SEHNR, CDR2 FQNEAQ (reference sequence). The CDR3 protein is CASSSPTENYNEQFF. In DNA, the CDR3 is TGTGCCAGCAGCTCCCCCACGGAGAACTACAATGAGCAGTTCTTC.

Only one count was recorded for this clone. The J gene is TRBJ1-4, the V gene TRBV7-6; 11 bases are shared with TRBD1. The CDR3 is 16 residues long. V shed 4 bases, J shed 6 bases, and the junction held 7 bases outside the gene matches. Per germline, CDR1 SGHVS and CDR2 FNYEAQ. The CDR3 spells CASSYLPGQGDEKLFF. In nucleotides, the CDR3 is TGTGCCAGCAGCTACTTACCGGGACAGGGGGATGAAAAACTGTTTTTT. The whole variable domain, filled in from reference TRBV7-6 and TRBJ1-4, reads GAGVSQSPRYKVTKRGQDVALRCDPISGHVSLYWYRQALGQGPEFLTYFNYEAQQDKSGLPNDRFSAERPEGSISTLTIQRTEQRDSAMYRCASSYLPGQGDEKLFFGSGTQLSVL.

This clone was counted once. The chain links TRBV14 to TRBJ2-3; TRBD1 matches 10 bases. The CDR3 covers 15 residues. V shed 3 bases and J 7 bases; nucleotides not matched to a gene: 7. Germline values: CDR1 SGHDN, CDR2 FVKESK. CDR3 DNA: TGTGCCAGCAGCCAGCCGGACAGGGGGAAGAATACGCAGTATTTT. The encoded protein is CASSQPDRGKNTQYF.

The chain employs TRBV28 and TRBJ2-1; 9 bases line up with TRBD2. Germline assignment: CDR1 MDHEN and CDR2 SYDVKM. The ends lost 9 bases at V and 7 bases at J; junction bases unmatched: 10. This CDR3 is built from 14 residues. This chain's CDR3 is CASTTPGLANEQFF. The DNA of the CDR3 is TGTGCCAGTACAACCCCGGGACTAGCTAATGAGCAGTTCTTC.

The gene calls are TRBV21-1 and TRBJ1-1; no DNA check was done on the table's D call, TRBD1. TRBV21-1 represents a pseudogene. The CDR3 is 15 residues long. CDR3 nucleotide sequence: TGTGCCAGCACCGAAGATACCAGGGCGAACACTGAAGCTTTCTTT. Amino acid sequence: CASTEDTRANTEAFF.

The rearrangement joins TRBV5-1 to TRBJ1-4; 10 bases agree with TRBD1. Germline CDR1 SGHRS, CDR2 YFSETQ. This CDR3 is built from 17 residues. The ends lost 4 bases at V and 6 bases at J; junction bases unmatched: 12. The CDR3 region is CASSNRDRGSWDEKLFF. For the CDR3, the DNA is TGCGCCAGCAGCAACCGGGACAGGGGCTCCTGGGATGAAAAACTGTTTTTT. The full variable domain, its missing parts supplied by reference TRBV5-1 and TRBJ1-4, is KAGVTQTPRYLIKTRGQQVTLSCSPISGHRSVSWYQQTPGQGLQFLFEYFSETQRNKGNFPGRFSGRQFSNSRSEMNVSTLELGDSALYLCASSNRDRGSWDEKLFFGSGTQLSVL.

The chain uses TRBV7-9 and TRBJ1-1; the match to TRBD1 covers 8 bases. V dropped 6 bases and J dropped 1; count of bases not matched to a gene: 7. The germline V gene has CDR1 SEHNR and CDR2 FQNEAQ (reference sequence). The CDR3 loop spans 15 amino acids. Written as DNA, the CDR3 is TGTGCCAGCAGTCGTCCGGACAGGGCGAACACTGAAGCTTTCTTT. Translating gives CASSRPDRANTEAFF.

CDR3 sequence reads: CAWSPNSNTEAFF. CDR3 bases: TGTGCCTGGAGCCCGAACTCGAACACTGAAGCTTTCTTT. The genes are TRBV30 and TRBJ1-1; the D is unclear. CDR1 is GTSNPN and CDR2 is SVGIG in the germline V gene (reference sequence). This CDR3 has 13 residues. Trimming removed 3 bases from V and 1 base from J, with 9 bases in between.

J is TRBJ2-7 and V is TRBV18; possibly TRBD1 for D (6 bases). The V end was cut by 5 bases, the J end by 0 bases, with 17 bases between. There are 16 residues in the CDR3. Germline V gene lookup returns CDR1 KGHSH and CDR2 LQKENI. The CDR3 is CASSSRRGGSSYEQYF. The CDR3 DNA reads TGTGCCAGCTCATCCCGTCGAGGGGGTAGCTCCTACGAGCAGTACTTC.

The CDR3 loop is CASSRAWTSGNWEQYF. The CDR3 DNA reads as TGTGCCAGCAGTAGGGCGTGGACTAGCGGGAATTGGGAGCAGTACTTC. The chain uses TRBV27 and TRBJ2-7; 12 bases are shared with TRBD2. The CDR3 loop spans 16 amino acids. J gave up 7 bases and V 5 bases, and 12 bases lay outside the gene matches. The germline CDR1 and CDR2 sequences are MNHEY and SMNVEV (reference sequence).

The rearrangement joins TRBV5-1 to TRBJ1-3; D is possibly TRBD1 (5 bases). CDR3 length equals 16 residues. Per the germline V gene, CDR1 is SGHRS and CDR2 is YFSETQ. Trimming shortened V by 3 bases and J by 0 bases, and 13 bases separated the two germline ends. The CDR3 DNA reads TGCGCCAGCAGCTGGGGGGGACTCATCTCTGGAAACACCATATATTTT. It yields the protein CASSWGGLISGNTIYF.